Below, 7 T cell receptor beta chains from the same sample are listed, as sequenced in a study of spatial heterogeneity in lung cancer. TCRdb itself ran the 5' RACE reads through MiXCR, one entry per CDR3 protein. The sample yields approximately 44,000 distinct CDR3 sequences, 12% to 15% seen once. Time point meaning: sample taken at primary tumor resection. Whole RNA, isolated from tumor, nontumor lung or frozen PBMC, was sequenced without prior sorting. The starting material was PBMCs, obtained at surgery. The receptor set was obtained from a male donor with early-stage non-small cell lung cancer.

The chain employs TRBV4-1 and TRBJ2-7; possible D gene TRBD1, 6 bases. The germline V gene has CDR1 MGHRA and CDR2 YSYEKL. The CDR3 totals 15 residues. V dropped 8 bases and J dropped 7 bases, with 24 bases sitting between them. CDR3 DNA sequence: TGCGCCAGCGGTCAGGGGTTCGGGACCTACAATGAGCAGTACTTC. Amino acid sequence: CASGQGFGTYNEQYF.

This clonotype was picked up one time. The CDR3 nucleotides are TGCGCCAGCAGCTGGGATCCTAGCGGGAGGGCCAACGAGCAGTACTTC. Protein product: CASSWDPSGRANEQYF. The chain employs TRBV5-1 and TRBJ2-7; TRBD2 agrees at 12 bases. There are 16 residues in the CDR3. Germline lookup yields CDR1 SGHRS and CDR2 YFSETQ. Trimming at V came to 3 bases and at J to 5 bases, leaving 9 bases not matched to a gene.

This clonotype was seen repeatedly, ten times or more. The V call is TRBV29-1, the J call TRBJ2-7; D is undetermined. V lost 4 bases and J lost 1, with 11 bases in between. The CDR3 is made up of 13 amino acids. Germline lookup yields CDR1 SQVTM and CDR2 ANQGSEA. This CDR3 is CSVVLYSSYEQYF. For the CDR3, the DNA is TGCAGCGTTGTCCTTTACAGTTCCTACGAGCAGTACTTC.

This clonotype was recorded a few times. V and J are TRBV29-1 and TRBJ2-7, with D perhaps matching TRBD2 (5 bases). This CDR3 has 10 amino acids. Trimming shortened V by 7 bases and J by 3 bases, and 7 bases separated the two germline ends. Germline CDR1 is SQVTM and CDR2 is ANQGSEA. The CDR3 nucleotides read TGCAGCGCCGGGGACTACGAGCAGTACTTC. It is translated as CSAGDYEQYF.

J is TRBJ2-7 and V is TRBV9; 7 bases line up with TRBD1. Losses at the gene ends were 0 bases for V and 3 bases for J; bases not matched to a gene: 6. The CDR3 is made up of 15 amino acids. Germline values: CDR1 SGDLS, CDR2 YYNGEE. Here the CDR3 DNA reads TGTGCCAGCAGCGTAGCTCCCGGGACAGACTACGAGCAGTACTTC. Amino acids: CASSVAPGTDYEQYF.

The sample holds a few counts of this clonotype. The CDR3, as DNA: TGTGCCAGCGGCCCGACAGGGATTAATGAAAAACTGTTTTTT. As protein: CASGPTGINEKLFF. The chain recombines TRBV6-5 with TRBJ1-4; 7 nucleotides line up with TRBD1. Germline lookup yields CDR1 MNHEY and CDR2 SVGAGI. The J segment lost 4 bases and the V segment lost 8 bases, leaving 7 bases of the junction unmatched. The CDR3 loop spans 14 amino acids.

The rearrangement joins TRBV6-5 to TRBJ2-5, with D hard to call. Per the germline V gene, CDR1 is MNHEY and CDR2 is SVGAGI. Trimming removed 7 bases from V and 5 bases from J, with 11 bases in between. The CDR3 covers 12 residues. CDR3 residues: CASTSSGETQYF. CDR3 DNA sequence: TGTGCCAGCACCTCCTCCGGGGAGACCCAGTACTTC.